This entry lists 28 T cell receptor beta chains sequenced from one sample in a study of CDR3 diversity in severe acne. TCRdb processed the PCR reads anew with MiXCR; each CDR3 protein has one entry. The table records some 90,000 distinct CDR3 sequences, 45% to 55% of them present only once. The specimen was blood. Every receptor here comes from a male donor with severe acne vulgaris.

This clonotype appeared many times. This chain connects TRBV20-1 to TRBJ2-7; TRBD2 matches 7 bases. The CDR3 is made up of 15 amino acids. Germline V gene data show CDR1 as DFQATT and CDR2 as SNEGSKA (reference sequence). The V segment lost 0 bases and the J segment 6 bases; nucleotides outside the gene matches: 11. The CDR3 is CSARDQAGVWGEQYF. The CDR3 coding sequence is TGCAGTGCTAGAGATCAGGCGGGAGTGTGGGGCGAGCAGTACTTC.

This chain joins TRBV5-4 and TRBJ1-2; D is possibly TRBD1 (5 bases). This CDR3 has 14 amino acids. Per the germline V gene, CDR1 is SGHNT and CDR2 is YYREEE (reference sequence). V was shortened by 4 bases and J by 1 base, with 11 bases between the two germline ends. The CDR3 is CASSTGTFNYGYTF. The CDR3 DNA sequence: TGTGCCAGCAGCACCGGGACGTTTAACTATGGCTACACCTTC.

V usage is TRBV14 and J usage is TRBJ1-2; D unresolved. With 2 bases removed from V and 8 bases from J, the gap between germline ends came to 12 bases. The CDR3 extends over 13 amino acids. Germline assignment: CDR1 SGHDN and CDR2 FVKESK. The CDR3 sequence: CASSQPAVGGYTF. As DNA, the CDR3 is TGTGCCAGCAGCCAACCGGCGGTGGGAGGCTACACCTTC.

For this clonotype: A much larger clone sits a single nucleotide away, making a read error possible. This chain joins TRBV10-3 and TRBJ1-1; TRBD1 matches 10 bases. Germline CDR1 reads ENHRY; CDR2 reads SYGVKD. CDR3 length: 16 amino acids. After removal of 4 bases from V and 4 bases from J, the junction contained 9 bases not matched to a gene. The CDR3 DNA sequence: TGTGCCATCAGTGTTTCCTTATGGGACAGGGGCACTGAAGCTTTCTTT. Its translation is CAISVSLWDRGTEAFF.

The rearrangement uses TRBV11-2 and TRBJ2-7; TRBD2 matches at 9 bases. Trimming at V came to 5 bases and at J to 6 bases, leaving 11 bases not matched to a gene. The germline V gene has CDR1 SGHAT and CDR2 FQNNGV. CDR3 size: 15 residues. The CDR3 DNA follows: TGTGCCAGCAGCCTCCTAGCGGGATTCCTACCCGAGCAGTACTTC. Residues: CASSLLAGFLPEQYF.

This clonotype was recorded only once. The chain's CDR3 is CATRDSSSYEQYF. DNA of the CDR3: TGTGCCACCCGGGACTCCAGCTCCTACGAGCAGTACTTC. The V gene is TRBV15, the J gene TRBJ2-7; the D gene is possibly TRBD2 (6 bases). Germline lookup yields CDR1 LNHNV and CDR2 YYDKDF (reference sequence). This CDR3 spans 13 amino acids. V was shortened by 8 bases and J by 0 bases, with 11 bases between the two germline ends. The variable domain in full, with the rest retrieved from reference TRBV15 and TRBJ2-7, is DAMVIQNPRYQVTQFGKPVTLSCSQTLNHNVMYWYQQKSSQAPKLLFHYYDKDFNNEADTPDNFQSRRPNTSFCFLDIRSPGLGDTAMYLCATRDSSSYEQYFGPGTRLTVT.

This clonotype was counted many times. CDR3 sequence (DNA): TGTGCCAGCAAGTTAGCGGGAGGGGGCACAGATACGCAGTATTTT. This encodes CASKLAGGGTDTQYF. The chain uses TRBV2 and TRBJ2-3; 11 nucleotides align to TRBD2. The germline CDR1 and CDR2 sequences are SNHLY and FYNNEI. V was clipped by 7 bases and J by 1 base; unmatched bases: 4. The CDR3 length is 15 residues. The full variable domain, rest sourced from reference TRBV2 and TRBJ2-3, is EPEVTQTPSHQVTQMGQEVILRCVPISNHLYFYWYRQILGQKVEFLVSFYNNEISEKSEIFDDQFSVERPDGSNFTLKIRSTKLEDSAMYFCASKLAGGGTDTQYFGPGTRLTVL.

The V call is TRBV15, the J call TRBJ1-5; no definite D call. The length of the CDR3 is 15 residues. Trimming cost V 7 bases and J 1 base, with 14 bases left between them. CDR1 is LNHNV, CDR2 YYDKDF, per germline (reference sequence). The CDR3 DNA reads TGTGCCACCATCGGTCGTTTCAAAAGCAATCAGCCCCAGCATTTT. Translating gives CATIGRFKSNQPQHF.

In nucleotides, the CDR3 is TGTGCCAGCAGCTCAGTGGGGGGACAAGACTATGGCTACACCTTC. Amino acids: CASSSVGGQDYGYTF. The chain links TRBV4-2 to TRBJ1-2; TRBD1 might be the D (6 bases). V shed 5 bases and J shed 3 bases, with 16 bases lying between them. Germline assignment: CDR1 LGHNA and CDR2 YNFKEQ. CDR3 length: 15 residues.

This clonotype was counted ten times or more. The rearrangement joins TRBV10-3 to TRBJ2-7; D is perhaps TRBD1 (6 bases). V lost 3 bases, J lost 1 base, and 16 bases lay in between. Germline values: CDR1 ENHRY, CDR2 SYGVKD. The CDR3 spans 16 residues. The CDR3 DNA is TGTGCCATCAGTGACCCCGGTCAAGGGGGATCCTACGAGCAGTACGTC. Its protein is CAISDPGQGGSYEQYV.

This clonotype was counted many times. The chain is built from TRBV5-1 and TRBJ1-6, with TRBD1 identical over 9 bases. The CDR3 runs to 18 residues. V lost 2 bases to trimming and J lost 8 bases; unmatched junction nucleotides: 14. The germline gives CDR1 SGHRS, CDR2 YFSETQ. The CDR3 sequence is CASSLGQGTSPLDSPLHF. The CDR3 coding sequence is TGCGCCAGCAGCTTAGGACAGGGGACCTCTCCCTTGGATTCACCCCTCCACTTT.

This clonotype has a handful of counts. The chain links TRBV28 to TRBJ2-3; 14 bases match TRBD2. The CDR3 runs to 18 residues. Germline V lookup: CDR1 MDHEN, CDR2 SYDVKM. V trimming: 6 bases; J trimming: 1 base; junction bases outside the gene matches: 9. CDR3 coding DNA: TGTGCCAGCAGCATCGGACTAGCGGGAGGATGGGGCACAGATACGCAGTATTTT. This sequence encodes CASSIGLAGGWGTDTQYF.

V usage is TRBV4-2 and J usage is TRBJ2-1; TRBD1 is a possible D gene (6 bases). Germline CDR1 and CDR2: LGHNA and YNFKEQ. Deletions cut 0 bases from V and 5 bases from J, with 11 bases between. The CDR3 totals 15 residues. The CDR3 protein is CASSQDRTVNNEQFF. In nucleotides, the CDR3 is TGTGCCAGCAGCCAAGATAGGACAGTCAACAATGAGCAGTTCTTC.

V usage is TRBV25-1 and J usage is TRBJ1-3; perhaps TRBD1 as D (5 bases). Germline V gene lookup returns CDR1 MGHDK and CDR2 SYGVNS. Trimming took off 4 bases at V and 4 bases at J, with 14 bases between the two ends. The CDR3 totals 15 residues. CDR3 loop: CASSGTGGYGNTIYF. Here the CDR3 DNA reads TGTGCCAGCAGTGGGACGGGGGGATACGGAAACACCATATATTTT.

This chain joins TRBV6-1 and TRBJ1-2; 8 nucleotides line up with TRBD1. J gave up 3 bases and V 5 bases, and 5 bases lay outside the gene matches. The germline gives CDR1 MNHNS, CDR2 SASEGT. The CDR3 contains 14 residues. CDR3 coding DNA: TGTGCCAGCAGTAGAGCAGGGGGCCACTATGGCTACACCTTC. Translating it yields CASSRAGGHYGYTF.

The CDR3 DNA reads TGTGCCTGGAGTGTACGCCGCGGAGGAGCCCTCCACTTT. This translates into CAWSVRRGGALHF. The chain has TRBV30 and TRBJ1-6; D remains ambiguous. The V end was cut by 0 bases, the J end by 14 bases, with 14 bases between. Germline V gene data show CDR1 as GTSNPN and CDR2 as SVGIG (reference sequence). This CDR3 spans 13 amino acids.

The rearrangement uses TRBV9 and TRBJ2-1; 7 bases are shared with TRBD1. CDR3 length: 14 amino acids. Germline CDR1 is SGDLS and CDR2 is YYNGEE. Trimming took 0 bases from V and 7 from J; bases not matched to a gene: 4. CDR3 nucleotide sequence: TGTGCCAGCAGCGTAGAGGGGACAGAAAATGAGCAGTTCTTC. Protein sequence: CASSVEGTENEQFF.

This clonotype was observed a few times. The gene calls are TRBV28 and TRBJ1-2; 9 positions match TRBD1. Germline V gives CDR1 MDHEN, CDR2 SYDVKM. This CDR3 region has 13 residues. V was clipped by 7 bases and J by 4 bases; unmatched bases: 4. The CDR3 coding sequence is TGTGCCAGCACGGGACAGGGAGGCTATGGCTACACCTTC. This sequence encodes CASTGQGGYGYTF.

The chain is built from TRBV24-1 and TRBJ1-2; unclear D gene. The germline V gene encodes CDR1 KGHDR and CDR2 SFDVKD. CDR3 size: 16 residues. V lost 9 bases and J 0 bases, leaving 19 bases between the germline ends. The CDR3 sequence: CATSGDYALANYGYTF. The CDR3 bases are TGTGCCACCTCCGGAGATTACGCCTTGGCTAACTATGGCTACACCTTC.

The V and J genes are TRBV4-1 and TRBJ2-5; TRBD1 aligns across 9 bases. The J segment lost 3 bases and the V segment lost 4 bases, leaving 6 bases of the junction unmatched. Germline V gene data show CDR1 as MGHRA and CDR2 as YSYEKL. The CDR3 loop spans 15 amino acids. CDR3 sequence reads: CASSRGQGGKETQYF. DNA of the CDR3: TGCGCCAGCAGCCGGGGACAGGGAGGGAAAGAGACCCAGTACTTC.

The chain joins TRBV4-3 to TRBJ2-3; the match to TRBD2 covers 11 bases. The V gene end was trimmed by 3 bases and the J gene end by 4 bases; junction bases not matched to a gene: 9. This CDR3 is built from 17 residues. CDR1 and CDR2 (germline): LGHNA, YSLEER. The CDR3 region is CASSHTQLAGGADTQYF. In DNA form, the CDR3 reads TGCGCCAGCAGCCATACCCAGTTAGCGGGAGGGGCAGATACGCAGTATTTT.

V usage is TRBV29-1 and J usage is TRBJ1-2; the D is unclear. The length of the CDR3 is 10 residues. V lost 7 bases and J 6 bases, leaving 9 bases between the germline ends. The germline V gene has CDR1 SQVTM and CDR2 ANQGSEA. The CDR3 protein is CSERTHGYTF. The CDR3 coding sequence is TGCAGCGAACGGACCCATGGCTACACCTTC.

The chain combines TRBV28 with TRBJ2-7; no clear D. The CDR3 length is 16 residues. The germline gives CDR1 MDHEN, CDR2 SYDVKM. The V end lost 6 bases, the J end lost 1 base, and 19 bases lay between the germline ends. CDR3 region: CASSPEIRANSYEQYF. CDR3 DNA: TGTGCCAGCAGCCCCGAAATAAGAGCGAATTCCTACGAGCAGTACTTC.

A single count supports this clonotype. The chain employs TRBV5-1 and TRBJ1-5; tentative D call: TRBD1 (5 bases). This CDR3 comprises 14 residues. Germline CDR1 and CDR2: SGHRS and YFSETQ. The V end was cut by 1 base, the J end by 7 bases, with 12 bases between. The CDR3 nucleotides read TGCGCCAGCAGCTTGTGGGGTCGGGACCAGCCCCAGCATTTT. Translating gives CASSLWGRDQPQHF. The variable domain in full, completed from reference TRBV5-1 and TRBJ1-5, reads KAGVTQTPRYLIKTRGQQVTLSCSPISGHRSVSWYQQTPGQGLQFLFEYFSETQRNKGNFPGRFSGRQFSNSRSEMNVSTLELGDSALYLCASSLWGRDQPQHFGDGTRLSIL.

The chain couples TRBV20-1 to TRBJ2-7; 10 bases match TRBD2. This CDR3 is built from 15 residues. Unmatched junction bases numbered 14, after V lost 7 bases and J lost 5 bases. From germline, CDR1 is DFQATT and CDR2 SNEGSKA (reference sequence). As DNA, the CDR3 is TGCAGTGTTGCCTTGACTAGCGGGCCCCTCGACGAGCAGTACTTC. Protein: CSVALTSGPLDEQYF.

As for this clonotype: Its ends do not fully match the called genes, so a read error is possible. The J gene is TRBJ2-7, the V gene TRBV5-8; TRBD2 matches 9 bases. The CDR3 has 15 amino acids. Germline V lookup: CDR1 SGHTS, CDR2 YDEGEE. CDR3 in amino acids: CASSSRREGTYEQYF. The CDR3 nucleotides are TGCGCCAGCAGCTCGCGGCGGGAGGGTACCTACGAGCAGTACTTC.

The chain uses TRBV27 and TRBJ2-1; 8 bases line up with TRBD2. The CDR3 sequence is 17 residues long. The V gene's germline CDR1 is MNHEY and CDR2 SMNVEV (reference sequence). The V and J ends lost 7 bases and 2 bases, in that order; junction bases with no gene match: 13. The DNA of the CDR3 is TGTGCCAGCATCCGTTTCAACACCGGGGGGGCCTACAATGAGCAGTTCTTC. Encoded protein: CASIRFNTGGAYNEQFF.

As for this clonotype: Given the absence of the conserved phenylalanine or tryptophan at the CDR3 end, a read error is likely. Because the CDR3's place on the DNA is in doubt, the DNA is left out and the CDR3 is given as listed by TCRdb. The rearrangement joins TRBV7-8 to TRBJ1-4; TRBD1, the D gene given by the table, was not confirmed from the DNA. Germline-derived CDR1 and CDR2 are SGHVS and FQNEAQ. Ends included, the CDR3 has 8 residues. CDR3: CASSKRQA.